The entry below describes one T cell receptor beta chain. What it binds is unknown. The sample originates from a study of shared clonotypes between healthy human individuals. The germline V gene has CDR1 KGHSH and CDR2 LQKENI. Unmatched junction bases numbered 9, after V lost 5 bases and J lost 7 bases. The CDR3 totals 16 residues. Sorted-subset replicate PCR reactions were performed with about 210 ng DNA, corresponding to roughly 31,000 T cell genomes. TCRdb keeps only in-frame clones here, not all; method: immunoSEQ multiplex PCR. The table shows about 1.4 million clones, with more than 95% occurring only once. The study, taken as a whole, reports: Larger estimated richness was generally seen in naive subsets than in memory subsets. Large depth notwithstanding, sorted-subset sequencing proved incomplete by rarefaction.

The healthy adult donors were HIV-negative and reported no recent acute infections or vaccinations. This chain connects TRBV18 to TRBJ2-1; 12 nucleotides line up with TRBD2. This receptor was obtained from a man aged 30 to 45 in good health. Sample: naive CD4+ T cells sorted from blood. The subset was: CD45RA+ positively selected. The CDR3 nucleotides are TGTGCCAGCTCAGTTATAGGACTAGCGGGAACGAATGAGCAGTTCTTC. Translated, it gives CASSVIGLAGTNEQFF.